The 5 T cell receptor beta chains presented below share a single source sample, sequenced in a study of blood T cells in healthy people across ages. Then a second PCR, running roughly 7 to 12 cycles, was carried out with a sample-barcoded 5' primer and a J-beta primer mix. A single record per CDR3 protein comes from TCRdb applying MiXCR to the 5' RACE reads. The sample yields more than 500,000 distinct CDR3 sequences, around 27% seen once. Separately, the same data were catalogued under a study of T cells of mothers and their children.

The source material was blood. The source of these receptors is a boy aged 2-15 years in good health.

The V call is TRBV5-5, the J call TRBJ1-2; D is perhaps TRBD1 (6 bases). Germline V gene data show CDR1 as SGHKS and CDR2 as YYEKEE (reference sequence). V gave up 4 bases and J gave up 3 bases, with 13 bases separating them. The CDR3 sequence is 14 residues long. The CDR3: CASSPRGADYGYTF. CDR3 DNA sequence: TGTGCCAGCAGCCCCAGGGGCGCGGACTATGGCTACACCTTC.

The chain recombines TRBV5-5 with TRBJ2-1; D assignment may be TRBD1 or TRBD2 (6 bases each). Judging by the DNA end, TRBJ2-7 fits better; the J call may be wrong. The germline gives CDR1 SGHKS, CDR2 YYEKEE (reference sequence). This CDR3 has 14 residues. CDR3 amino acids: CASSRRGELNEQYF. CDR3 nucleotides: TGTGCCAGCAGTAGAAGGGGGGAGCTCAACGAGCAGTACTTC.

This clonotype was recorded only once. The chain carries TRBV7-8 and TRBJ2-7, with 7 bases fitting TRBD1. V lost 3 bases, J lost 1 base, and 6 bases stayed unmatched. Germline CDR1 reads SGHVS; CDR2 reads FQNEAQ. This CDR3 is built from 15 residues. The CDR3 here is CASSFKQGRSYEQYV. The CDR3 nucleotides are TGTGCCAGCAGCTTCAAACAGGGGCGATCCTACGAGCAGTACGTC.

The chain has TRBV5-1 and TRBJ2-3, with 10 bases aligning to TRBD2. The V gene's germline CDR1 is SGHRS and CDR2 YFSETQ. This CDR3 has 18 residues. The junction had 9 bases not matched to a gene; V was cut back by 1 base and J by 1 base. CDR3 amino acids: CASSLLGASGRGTDTQYF. In DNA form, the CDR3 reads TGCGCCAGCAGCTTGCTCGGGGCTAGCGGGAGAGGCACAGATACGCAGTATTTT.

This chain uses TRBV12-3 or TRBV12-4 with TRBJ2-5; D is tentatively TRBD1 or TRBD2 (5 bases each). The DNA matches TRBJ2-1 better at its end, which makes the J call doubtful. CDR3 length: 14 residues. As DNA, the CDR3 is TGTGCCAGCAGTTCCGGGACCATGAACAATGAGCAGTTCTTC. Its protein is CASSSGTMNNEQFF.